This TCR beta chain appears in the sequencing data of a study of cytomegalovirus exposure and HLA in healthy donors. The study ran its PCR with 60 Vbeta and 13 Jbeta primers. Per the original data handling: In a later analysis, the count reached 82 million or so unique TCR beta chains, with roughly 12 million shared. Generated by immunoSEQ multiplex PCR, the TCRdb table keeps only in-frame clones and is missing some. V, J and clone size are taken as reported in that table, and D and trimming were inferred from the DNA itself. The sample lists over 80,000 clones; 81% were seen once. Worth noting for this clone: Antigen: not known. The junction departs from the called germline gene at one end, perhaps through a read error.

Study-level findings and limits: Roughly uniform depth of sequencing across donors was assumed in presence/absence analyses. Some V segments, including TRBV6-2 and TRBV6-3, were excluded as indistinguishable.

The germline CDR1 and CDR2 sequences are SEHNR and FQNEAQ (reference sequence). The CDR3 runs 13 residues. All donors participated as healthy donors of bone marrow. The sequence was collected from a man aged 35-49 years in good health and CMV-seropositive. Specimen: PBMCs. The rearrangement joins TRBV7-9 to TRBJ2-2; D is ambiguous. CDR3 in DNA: TGTTCCAGCAGCTTGAACCCGCGCGGGGAGCTGTTTTTT. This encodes CSSSLNPRGELFF.